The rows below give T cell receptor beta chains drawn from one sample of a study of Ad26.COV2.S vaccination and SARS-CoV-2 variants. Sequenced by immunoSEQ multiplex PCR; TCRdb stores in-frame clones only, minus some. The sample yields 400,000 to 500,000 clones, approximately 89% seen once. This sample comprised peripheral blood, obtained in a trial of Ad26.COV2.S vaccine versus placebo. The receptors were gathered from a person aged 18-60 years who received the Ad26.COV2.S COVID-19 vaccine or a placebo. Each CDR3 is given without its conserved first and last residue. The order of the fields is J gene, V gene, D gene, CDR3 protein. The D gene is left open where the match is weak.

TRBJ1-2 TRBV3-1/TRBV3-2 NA ASSQDTGVRRLRGYT
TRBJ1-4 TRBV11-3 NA ASSLGRESKKLF
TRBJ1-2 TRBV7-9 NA ASSLDEDNYGYT
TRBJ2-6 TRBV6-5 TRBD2 ASTPGGDGVLT
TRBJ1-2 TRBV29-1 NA STVGGHDYGYT
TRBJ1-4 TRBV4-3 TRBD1 ASSQDWGQGYEKLF
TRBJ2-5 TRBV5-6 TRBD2 ASSFQIAGGLETQY
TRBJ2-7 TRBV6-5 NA ASRSGFSYEQY
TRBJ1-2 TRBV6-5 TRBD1 ASTKRGGYYGYT
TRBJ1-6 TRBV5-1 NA ASSPLFNSPLH
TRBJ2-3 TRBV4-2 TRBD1 ASSQAIHRGITDTQY
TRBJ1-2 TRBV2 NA ASRRLTGRANYGYT
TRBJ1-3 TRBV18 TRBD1 ASSPRGTGETSGNTIY
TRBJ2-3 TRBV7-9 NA ASSQETLGQY
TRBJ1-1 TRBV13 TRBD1 ASSLLGQGRTEAF
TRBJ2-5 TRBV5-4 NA ASSLLRQGGETQY
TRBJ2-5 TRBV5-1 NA ASSLAGAETQY
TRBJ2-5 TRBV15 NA ATSTRVQGQETQY
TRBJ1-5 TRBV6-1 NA ASSVGLESRGQPQH
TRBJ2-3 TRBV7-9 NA ASSLEDLDTQY
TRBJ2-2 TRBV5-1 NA ASSLAARGGFLENTGELF
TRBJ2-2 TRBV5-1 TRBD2 ASSLLAGETGELF
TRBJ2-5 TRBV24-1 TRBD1 ATSKGQGGGETQY
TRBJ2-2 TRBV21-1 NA ASSTGLAGWNTGELF
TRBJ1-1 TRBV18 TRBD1 ASSPPTGTAF
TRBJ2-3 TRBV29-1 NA SVGLFSTDTQY
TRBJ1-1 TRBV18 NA ASSPPAPPNTEAF
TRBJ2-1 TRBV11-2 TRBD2 ASSRGLADYNEQF
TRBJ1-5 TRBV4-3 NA ASSQDFGARGGQPQH
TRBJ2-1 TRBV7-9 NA ASRKSLGNEQF
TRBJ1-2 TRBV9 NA ASSVRGLSGYT
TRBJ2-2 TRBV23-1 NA ASSRPLEGGYQTGELF
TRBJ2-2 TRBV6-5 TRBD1 ASSSDRGRTGELF
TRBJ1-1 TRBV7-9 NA ASTRGGVLMNTEAF
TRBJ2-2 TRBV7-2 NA ASSLVFGPDTGELF
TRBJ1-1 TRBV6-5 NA ASSYSGGRTEAF
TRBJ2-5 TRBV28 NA ASSLDAGWGETQY
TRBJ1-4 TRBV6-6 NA ASRLLPFEKLF
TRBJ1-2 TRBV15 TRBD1 ATSRGQGIGYT
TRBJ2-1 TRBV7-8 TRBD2 ASSSRLAVYNEQF
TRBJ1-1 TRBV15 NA ATSRDHPTDGAF
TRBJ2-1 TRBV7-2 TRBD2 ASSLARLAGTHEQF
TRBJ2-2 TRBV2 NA ATKRVGELF
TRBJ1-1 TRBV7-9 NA ASSVMSDTEAF
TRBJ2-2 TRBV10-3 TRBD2 AISEWKREGTGELF
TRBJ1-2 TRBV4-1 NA ASSQNDAVRSDGCT
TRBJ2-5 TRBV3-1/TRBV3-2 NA ASSQGGGGPKTQY
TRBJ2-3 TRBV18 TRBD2 ASSAILAGSDTQY
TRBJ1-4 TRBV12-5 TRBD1 ASGQGQGSRKLF
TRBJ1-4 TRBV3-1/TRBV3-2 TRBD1 ASSQAPGQGNEKLF
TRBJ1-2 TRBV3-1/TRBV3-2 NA ASSQDGGGYGYT